The entry that follows covers one T cell receptor beta chain sequence. These data come from a study of blood T cell repertoires in COVID-19. Trimming shortened V by 6 bases and J by 0 bases, and 9 bases separated the two germline ends. CDR1 and CDR2 from the germline V gene are LNHDA and SQIVND (reference sequence). The CDR3 runs 13 residues. This table comes from immunoSEQ multiplex PCR, and its TCRdb copy is limited to in-frame clones, with some not included. The table records over 150,000 clones, approximately 88% of them present only once. V is TRBV19 and J is TRBJ2-7; D remains unclear. What was sequenced was peripheral blood. This sequence originates from a woman aged 80 or over with active or convalescent COVID-19. CDR3 DNA: TGTGCCAGTAGCCCACAGAGCTCCTACGAGCAGTACTTC. This gives the protein CASSPQSSYEQYF.